This TCR beta chain was profiled in a study of blood T cell repertoires in COVID-19. Produced via immunoSEQ multiplex PCR; TCRdb's table is partial and in-frame only. Of about 350,000 clones listed, over 85% are singletons. The CDR3 loop spans 14 amino acids. Germline CDR1 SGHAT, CDR2 FQNNGV. V was trimmed by 10 bases and J by 9 bases, leaving 24 bases between them. While infection was still active, Seattle patients were enrolled and then followed longitudinally. The sample was peripheral blood. The clonotype was recovered from a woman between 55 and 75 years old with COVID-19, enrolled during active disease. This chain joins TRBV11-2 and TRBJ2-5; tentatively, D is TRBD2 (5 bases). CDR3: CATSSPPLMVAQYF. The CDR3 bases are TGTGCCACTAGCAGCCCGCCCCTCATGGTGGCCCAGTACTTC.